The count of the clone carrying this T cell receptor (beta chain) is one. This sample was included in a study of CD8 T cells in Susac syndrome. Study overall: When blood was drawn, the patients with Susac syndrome were therapy-naive, on corticosteroids, or on intravenous immunoglobulin alone.

RNA was extracted with the RNeasy kit, and a quantity of roughly 0.5 to 1 ug was reverse transcribed using random hexamers. The immunoSEQ assay covered 54 Vbeta and 13 Jbeta segments for CDR3. TCRdb used MiXCR to reprocess the immunoSEQ multiplex PCR reads, holding one entry per CDR3 protein. The sample shows some 210,000 distinct CDR3 sequences, 94% of them seen only once. V dropped 2 bases and J dropped 1; count of bases not matched to a gene: 10. From germline, CDR1 is SQVTM and CDR2 ANQGSEA. CDR3 length: 17 residues. Sequencing of TCR beta was carried out in blood CD8+ and CD4+ T cells. Through negative isolation, CD4+ and CD8+ T cells were obtained, while TEMRA cells were enriched using FACS.

The TCR sequence derives from a human donor with Susac syndrome. Specimen: CD4+ T cells from PBMCs. The J gene is TRBJ1-2, the V gene TRBV29-1, with 10 positions matching TRBD1. The CDR3 sequence is CSVEWYGTGVRNYGYTF. Here the CDR3 DNA reads TGCAGCGTTGAATGGTACGGGACAGGGGTTCGTAACTATGGCTACACCTTC.